The next 6 T cell receptor beta chains were all read from a single sample in a study of CXCR3-negative and CXCR3-positive naive CD8 T cells. 5' RACE with UMI labels generated the TRB cDNA libraries. For each CDR3 protein, TCRdb gives one entry from its re-call of the 5' RACE reads, without DNA. The sample holds about 92,000 distinct CDR3 sequences. Their target antigens are unknown. Notes on the study in general: The study found more hydrophobic TRB CDR3s in CXCR3-positive naive cells than in CXCR3-negative naive cells.

Sequencing used naive CXCR3+ CD8+ T cells from blood. Described subset: CD45RO-CCR7+CD27+CD95- naive CD8+ T cells expressing CXCR3 (TNR3+). These receptors came from a human donor in good health. Some clones in this sample may be carry-over from other donors' samples.

The gene calls are TRBV4-1 and TRBJ1-6. CDR3 size: 16 residues. Germline V gives CDR1 MGHRA, CDR2 YSYEKL. The CDR3 sequence is CASSQDRAVYNSPLHF.

The chain employs TRBV9 and TRBJ2-7. The CDR3 consists of 14 residues. Germline V lookup: CDR1 SGDLS, CDR2 YYNGEE. This CDR3 reads CASSVAAGTYEQYF.

The chain joins TRBV5-1 to TRBJ2-5; the TRBD1 assignment by TCRdb is unverifiable without DNA. Germline V gene sequence: CDR1 SGHRS, CDR2 YFSETQ. This CDR3 contains 16 residues. The CDR3 region is CASSLFPTASQETQYF. The complete variable domain, with remaining parts taken from reference TRBV5-1 and TRBJ2-5, reads KAGVTQTPRYLIKTRGQQVTLSCSPISGHRSVSWYQQTPGQGLQFLFEYFSETQRNKGNFPGRFSGRQFSNSRSEMNVSTLELGDSALYLCASSLFPTASQETQYFGPGTRLLVL.

The rearrangement links TRBV4-3 to TRBJ1-2. In germline, CDR1 is LGHNA, CDR2 YSLEER. The CDR3 runs to 15 residues. CDR3 in amino acids: CASSQVPSASYGYTF.

The chain joins TRBV6-4 to TRBJ2-2; TCRdb selects TRBD1, and the lack of DNA leaves this call unchecked. Germline assignment: CDR1 MRHNA and CDR2 SNTAGT. The CDR3 covers 15 residues. The CDR3 reads CASSVEQGNTGELFF.

The V gene is TRBV7-2, the J gene TRBJ2-3; the TRBD1 assignment by TCRdb is unverifiable without DNA. Germline V gene lookup returns CDR1 SGHTA and CDR2 FQGNSA. This CDR3 contains 16 residues. The CDR3 loop reads CASSLYGQGAVDTQYF.